These T cell receptor beta chains were read from a single sample in a study of CD8 T cells in ankylosing spondylitis. TCRdb itself ran the 5' RACE reads through MiXCR, one entry per CDR3 protein. Among about 750,000 distinct CDR3 sequences listed, roughly 20% were seen once. Sequenced material: blood, either unsorted or a sorted T cell fraction (not recorded which). The receptors derive from a male donor with ankylosing spondylitis. Each CDR3 is given with its conserved first and last residue. The order of the fields is V gene, clone size, D gene, J gene, CDR3 protein, CDR3 DNA. D genes are given only for firm matches. The size entry is marked missing in some rows and otherwise reads once, few, many or a size class.

V: TRBV12-3/TRBV12-4
size: few
D: TRBD2
J: TRBJ2-2
CDR3: CASSLGLAGGINTGELFF
DNA: TGTGCCAGCAGTTTGGGACTAGCGGGGGGCATAAACACCGGGGAGCTGTTTTTT

V: TRBV27
size: few
D: TRBD1
J: TRBJ1-2
CDR3: CASSLGQGVNYGYTF
DNA: TGTGCCAGCAGTCTGGGACAGGGGGTGAACTATGGCTACACCTTC

V: TRBV6-1
size: few
D: .
J: TRBJ1-2
CDR3: CASTKGVALGGYTF
DNA: TGTGCCAGCACCAAAGGGGTGGCGCTGGGGGGCTACACCTTC

V: TRBV21-1
size: many
D: .
J: TRBJ2-3
CDR3: CASSRGDYTDTQYF
DNA: TGTGCCAGCAGCAGGGGGGACTACACAGATACGCAGTATTTT

V: TRBV4-1
size: .
D: .
J: TRBJ1-6
CDR3: CASSQLLGVNYNSPLHF
DNA: TGCGCCAGCAGCCAACTCCTTGGGGTCAACTATAATTCACCCCTCCACTTT

V: TRBV2
size: .
D: .
J: TRBJ1-1
CDR3: CASSERMNTEAFF
DNA: TGTGCCAGCAGTGAAAGGATGAACACTGAAGCTTTCTTT

V: TRBV9
size: few
D: .
J: TRBJ1-2
CDR3: CASSVGLGGIGYTF
DNA: TGTGCCAGCAGCGTAGGTCTGGGCGGAATTGGCTACACCTTC

V: TRBV29-1
size: few
D: TRBD2
J: TRBJ2-1
CDR3: CSVEPGLAATSYNEQLF
DNA: TGCAGCGTTGAGCCGGGACTAGCGGCTACCTCCTACAATGAGCAGCTCTTC

V: TRBV6-5
size: .
D: .
J: TRBJ1-1
CDR3: CASSSADENTEAFF
DNA: TGTGCCAGCAGTTCGGCCGATGAGAACACTGAAGCTTTCTTT

V: TRBV4-1
size: .
D: TRBD1
J: TRBJ2-5
CDR3: CASSRPGTATQETQYF
DNA: TGCGCCAGCAGCCGCCCCGGGACAGCTACTCAAGAGACCCAGTACTTC

V: TRBV12-5
size: .
D: .
J: TRBJ2-1
CDR3: CASDLGGASYNEQFF
DNA: TGTGCTAGTGACCTAGGTGGGGCCTCCTACAATGAGCAGTTCTTC

V: TRBV27
size: few
D: TRBD2
J: TRBJ2-5
CDR3: CASSQRGVGTQYF
DNA: TGTGCCAGCAGTCAACGGGGGGTGGGGACCCAGTACTTC

V: TRBV28
size: once
D: .
J: TRBJ2-2
CDR3: CASSLRWTTDGELFF
DNA: TGTGCCAGCAGTTTGAGGTGGACCACCGACGGGGAGCTGTTTTTT

V: TRBV5-1
size: few
D: TRBD1
J: TRBJ2-1
CDR3: CASSLAWDRALGEQFF
DNA: TGCGCCAGCAGCTTGGCCTGGGACAGGGCGTTGGGTGAGCAGTTCTTC

V: TRBV7-3
size: once
D: TRBD1
J: TRBJ2-6
CDR3: CASSLGGQGGGANVLTF
DNA: TGTGCCAGCAGCTTAGGAGGACAGGGCGGTGGGGCCAACGTCCTGACTTTC

V: TRBV20-1
size: many
D: .
J: TRBJ1-5
CDR3: CSAPLPGPNQPQHF
DNA: TGCAGTGCCCCCCTTCCGGGACCCAATCAGCCCCAGCATTTT

V: TRBV20-1
size: few
D: TRBD2
J: TRBJ2-3
CDR3: CSARDAGAGTDTQYF
DNA: TGCAGTGCTAGAGACGCGGGAGCGGGTACAGATACGCAGTATTTT

V: TRBV6-5
size: few
D: TRBD1
J: TRBJ2-7
CDR3: CASSWCAGTGNYEQYF
DNA: TGTGCCAGCAGTTGGTGCGCCGGGACAGGGAACTACGAGCAGTACTTC

V: TRBV5-4
size: few
D: TRBD2
J: TRBJ2-7
CDR3: CASSSGGGRAYEQYF
DNA: TGTGCCAGCAGCTCAGGCGGGGGACGAGCCTACGAGCAGTACTTC

V: TRBV20-1
size: few
D: TRBD1
J: TRBJ2-7
CDR3: CSARGVRQGESEQYF
DNA: TGCAGTGCTAGGGGGGTACGACAGGGGGAGAGCGAGCAGTACTTC

V: TRBV9
size: .
D: .
J: TRBJ2-7
CDR3: CASSVDGSGLYEQYF
DNA: TGTGCCAGCAGCGTAGATGGTAGCGGACTCTACGAGCAGTACTTC

V: TRBV20-1
size: .
D: .
J: TRBJ1-2
CDR3: CSARDGGNGYTF
DNA: TGCAGTGCTAGAGATGGAGGGAATGGCTACACCTTC

V: TRBV12-3/TRBV12-4
size: many
D: TRBD2
J: TRBJ2-1
CDR3: CASSPSGGYNEQFF
DNA: TGCGCCAGCAGCCCTAGCGGGGGGTACAATGAGCAGTTCTTC

V: TRBV7-9
size: .
D: TRBD1
J: TRBJ2-1
CDR3: CASSASGTGVYNEQFF
DNA: TGTGCCAGCAGCGCATCCGGGACAGGGGTCTACAATGAGCAGTTCTTC

V: TRBV6-6
size: many
D: .
J: TRBJ2-1
CDR3: CASSYSAVSEQFF
DNA: TGTGCCAGCAGTTACTCGGCGGTGAGTGAGCAGTTCTTC

V: TRBV12-3/TRBV12-4
size: many
D: TRBD1
J: TRBJ2-2
CDR3: CASSRDRAAGELFF
DNA: TGTGCCAGCAGCCGGGACAGGGCGGCCGGGGAGCTGTTTTTT

V: TRBV9
size: few
D: .
J: TRBJ1-6
CDR3: CASSVQGNNSPLHF
DNA: TGTGCCAGCAGCGTACAAGGAAATAATTCACCCCTCCACTTT

V: TRBV7-9
size: many
D: .
J: TRBJ1-1
CDR3: CASSSTQVVGSSEAFF
DNA: TGTGCCAGCAGCTCGACTCAGGTTGTTGGCAGTTCTGAAGCTTTCTTT

V: TRBV6-2/TRBV6-3
size: .
D: .
J: TRBJ2-1
CDR3: CASSLTRGILSNEQFF
DNA: TGTGCCAGCAGCCTAACACGCGGGATATTGAGCAATGAGCAGTTCTTC

V: TRBV5-1
size: .
D: .
J: TRBJ1-2
CDR3: CASSLGGDPYGYTF
DNA: TGCGCCAGCAGCTTGGGCGGGGATCCCTATGGCTACACCTTC

V: TRBV20-1
size: few
D: .
J: TRBJ2-7
CDR3: CSAVPRSGLPSYEQYF
DNA: TGCAGTGCCGTCCCACGTAGCGGCCTACCTTCCTACGAGCAGTACTTC

V: TRBV15
size: few
D: .
J: TRBJ2-7
CDR3: CATSREANTRYEQYF
DNA: TGTGCCACCAGCAGAGAGGCCAATACAAGATACGAGCAGTACTTC

V: TRBV30
size: .
D: .
J: TRBJ1-5
CDR3: CAWSAMKDQPQHF
DNA: TGTGCCTGGAGTGCAATGAAAGATCAGCCCCAGCATTTT

V: TRBV7-3
size: .
D: TRBD1
J: TRBJ1-1
CDR3: CASRGTGDTEAFF
DNA: TGTGCCAGCAGGGGAACAGGGGACACTGAAGCTTTCTTT

V: TRBV29-1
size: few
D: .
J: TRBJ2-5
CDR3: CSVRPVGETQYF
DNA: TGCAGCGTCCGGCCTGTGGGGGAGACCCAGTACTTC

V: TRBV12-3/TRBV12-4
size: .
D: TRBD2
J: TRBJ2-2
CDR3: CASSSGLAVTGELFF
DNA: TGTGCCAGCAGTTCCGGACTAGCGGTCACCGGGGAGCTGTTTTTT

V: TRBV20-1
size: few
D: .
J: TRBJ1-1
CDR3: CSARSTGLNTEAFF
DNA: TGCAGTGCTAGATCCACAGGGTTGAACACTGAAGCTTTCTTT

V: TRBV7-9
size: .
D: TRBD2
J: TRBJ2-5
CDR3: CASSVDSGRETQYF
DNA: TGTGCCAGCAGTGTCGACAGCGGGAGAGAGACCCAGTACTTC

V: TRBV12-3/TRBV12-4
size: many
D: .
J: TRBJ2-5
CDR3: CASSQAEGETQYF
DNA: TGTGCCAGCAGCCAAGCCGAGGGAGAGACCCAGTACTTC

V: TRBV25-1
size: .
D: .
J: TRBJ2-6
CDR3: CASSDRGAGANVLTF
DNA: TGTGCCAGCAGTGATAGAGGGGCCGGGGCCAACGTCCTGACTTTC

V: TRBV5-1
size: few
D: TRBD1
J: TRBJ1-4
CDR3: CASSLQGQANEKLFF
DNA: TGCGCCAGCAGCTTGCAGGGACAGGCTAATGAAAAACTGTTTTTT

V: TRBV29-1
size: .
D: .
J: TRBJ2-1
CDR3: CSGGGTSGNEQFF
DNA: TGCAGCGGAGGAGGGACCTCGGGGAATGAGCAGTTCTTC

V: TRBV10-3
size: .
D: TRBD1
J: TRBJ2-7
CDR3: CAISESSQGAYEQYF
DNA: TGTGCCATCAGTGAGTCGAGCCAGGGGGCCTACGAGCAGTACTTC

V: TRBV3-1
size: .
D: .
J: TRBJ2-3
CDR3: CASSQGHTQYF
DNA: TGTGCCAGCAGCCAGGGACATACGCAGTATTTT

V: TRBV2
size: .
D: .
J: TRBJ1-5
CDR3: CASSDKPLVQPQHF
DNA: TGTGCCAGCAGTGATAAGCCCCTTGTTCAGCCCCAGCATTTT

V: TRBV15
size: many
D: .
J: TRBJ1-5
CDR3: CATSRTSRKSNQPQHF
DNA: TGTGCCACCAGCAGAACCTCTCGAAAAAGCAATCAGCCCCAGCATTTT

V: TRBV20-1
size: .
D: .
J: TRBJ2-3
CDR3: CSARVSGRTSTDTQYF
DNA: TGCAGTGCTAGAGTCTCGGGGCGGACTAGCACAGATACGCAGTATTTT

V: TRBV11-2
size: .
D: TRBD1
J: TRBJ2-5
CDR3: CASSRPDREVSETQYF
DNA: TGTGCCAGCAGCCGACCGGACAGGGAGGTTTCGGAGACCCAGTACTTC

V: TRBV11-1
size: .
D: .
J: TRBJ2-3
CDR3: CASSLGGTVDTQYF
DNA: TGTGCCAGCAGCTTGGGGGGCACGGTAGATACGCAGTATTTT

V: TRBV3-1
size: many
D: .
J: TRBJ2-3
CDR3: CASRLNEADTQYF
DNA: TGTGCCAGCCGACTCAACGAGGCAGATACGCAGTATTTT

V: TRBV28
size: few
D: TRBD2
J: TRBJ2-5
CDR3: CASSHGTSGGETQYF
DNA: TGTGCCAGCAGCCACGGGACTAGCGGGGGGGAGACCCAGTACTTC

V: TRBV20-1
size: few
D: .
J: TRBJ1-4
CDR3: CSARDRGSANEKLFF
DNA: TGCAGTGCTAGAGATCGGGGCAGCGCTAATGAAAAACTGTTTTTT

V: TRBV7-2
size: many
D: .
J: TRBJ2-5
CDR3: CASSLVSGQETQYF
DNA: TGTGCCAGCAGCTTAGTATCGGGACAAGAGACCCAGTACTTC

V: TRBV6-2/TRBV6-3
size: .
D: .
J: TRBJ2-5
CDR3: CAIGTGTYQETQYF
DNA: TGTGCCATTGGCACCGGGACGTACCAAGAGACCCAGTACTTC

V: TRBV12-3/TRBV12-4
size: .
D: .
J: TRBJ2-2
CDR3: CASSLPTGELFF
DNA: TGTGCCAGCAGCCTGCCCACCGGGGAGCTGTTTTTT